Listed here is a single T cell receptor beta chain. The sample is drawn from a study of blood T cell repertoires in COVID-19. Across the study: Sources were T cells, B-cell-depleted T cells, or PBMCs; the material itself was cDNA or gDNA.

In germline, CDR1 is SGHDT, CDR2 YYEEEE. The V gene end was trimmed by 2 bases and the J gene end by 1 base; junction bases not matched to a gene: 8. This CDR3 is 18 amino acids long. Per the original methods: Reference gene primer amplification gave estimated nucleated cell counts. Repertoires were generated with immunoSEQ multiplex PCR, while TCRdb's copy carries only in-frame clones and drops some. From that table come the V and J calls and clone size; the DNA was used to work out D and trimming. Among roughly 53,000 clones, less than 85% were seen once, and the ten largest hold roughly 15%. The V gene is TRBV5-6, the J gene TRBJ2-5; 13 positions agree with TRBD2. This receptor was obtained from an older man with active COVID-19. The source material was peripheral blood. For the CDR3, the DNA is TGTGCCAGCAGCTTCCGGACTAGCGGGAGATCCTCCCAAGAGACCCAGTACTTC. Protein sequence: CASSFRTSGRSSQETQYF.